Listed here are 17 T cell receptor beta chains from one sample, sequenced in a study of response to subunit inactivated influenza vaccine. Via MiXCR, TCRdb re-called the RT-PCR reads, giving one row per CDR3 protein. The data contain around 540,000 distinct CDR3 sequences, over 9.5% of them singletons. The sample consisted of PBMCs from blood, taken on the day of vaccination. The receptors derive from a man aged 45-60 years who received an inactivated influenza vaccine.

The table lists this clonotype with a few counts. This chain links TRBV9 with TRBJ2-1, with TRBD1 matching over 7 bases. CDR1 SGDLS and CDR2 YYNGEE come from the germline V gene. Unmatched junction bases numbered 4, after V lost 3 bases and J lost 4 bases. The CDR3 is 14 amino acids. The CDR3: CASSAPTGYNEQFF. CDR3 nucleotide sequence: TGTGCCAGCAGCGCCCCGACAGGGTACAATGAGCAGTTCTTC.

CDR3 protein: CASSYQGPRATEAFF. The CDR3 region has the DNA TGTGCCAGCAGTTACCAGGGACCGCGGGCCACTGAAGCTTTCTTT. The chain is built from TRBV27 and TRBJ1-1; possible D gene TRBD1, 5 bases. Germline CDR1 reads MNHEY; CDR2 reads SMNVEV (reference sequence). The CDR3 contains 15 residues. V was pared by 4 bases and J by 4 bases, with 16 bases between.

The chain couples TRBV7-9 to TRBJ1-5; weak D call: TRBD1 (6 bases). CDR3 size: 15 residues. Per the germline V gene, CDR1 is SEHNR and CDR2 is FQNEAQ (reference sequence). Trimming cost V 6 bases and J 2 bases, with 14 bases left between them. Written as DNA, the CDR3 is TGTGCCAGCAGTATGGGGGGCGGGGGCAATCAGCCCCAGCATTTT. Protein: CASSMGGGGNQPQHF.

In this sample, this clonotype turned up a few times. The V gene is TRBV6-2 or TRBV6-3, the J gene TRBJ2-7; 10 bases match TRBD2. CDR3 length: 17 residues. J gave up 7 bases and V 2 bases, and 14 bases lay outside the gene matches. Germline lookup yields CDR1 MNHEY and CDR2 SVGEGT. CDR3 DNA: TGTGCCAGCAGTTACCACCTCCTCAGCGGGAGGGCTCGGGAGCAGTACTTC. It encodes CASSYHLLSGRAREQYF.

This clonotype was counted a few times. The chain has TRBV7-2 and TRBJ2-3; TRBD1 is a possible D gene (6 bases). The CDR3 loop spans 16 amino acids. Trimming stripped 1 base from V and 2 bases from J, with 13 bases between. CDR1 is SGHTA and CDR2 is FQGNSA in the germline V gene. The CDR3 here is CASSLDPGHFTDTQYF. The CDR3 DNA reads TGTGCCAGCAGCTTAGATCCGGGACATTTCACAGATACGCAGTATTTT.

In this sample, this clonotype turned up a few times. The V gene is TRBV6-2 or TRBV6-3, the J gene TRBJ1-2; D is possibly TRBD1 (6 bases). V gave up 0 bases and J gave up 1 base, with 24 bases separating them. CDR1 and CDR2 (germline): MNHEY, SVGEGT. The CDR3 has 20 residues. The CDR3 here is CASSYSSMAAYGGGNYGYTF. For the CDR3, the DNA is TGTGCCAGCAGTTACTCGAGTATGGCGGCCTACGGAGGGGGTAACTATGGCTACACCTTC.

This chain uses TRBV20-1 with TRBJ1-1; D remains unclear. There are 13 residues in the CDR3. The V end lost 6 bases, the J end lost 4 bases, and 15 bases lay between the germline ends. From germline, CDR1 is DFQATT and CDR2 SNEGSKA (reference sequence). The CDR3 coding sequence is TGCAGTGCCCGAAAGCCGGCAGCCACTGAAGCTTTCTTT. Protein: CSARKPAATEAFF.

The chain has TRBV6-9 and TRBJ2-7; D possibly corresponds to TRBD2 (6 bases). V gave up 7 bases and J gave up 7 bases, with 20 bases separating them. This CDR3 region has 14 residues. The germline V gene has CDR1 MNHGY and CDR2 SVAAGI. As DNA, the CDR3 is TGTGCCAGCACCATAGGGAGAAGCGGGTGGGAGCAGTACTTC. Encoded protein: CASTIGRSGWEQYF.

This clonotype has just a few counts. The chain is built from TRBV29-1 and TRBJ1-5; 8 positions agree with TRBD1. The trim removed 7 bases at V and 8 bases at J, leaving 10 bases unmatched. CDR1 and CDR2 (germline): SQVTM, ANQGSEA. The CDR3 covers 13 residues. CDR3 sequence: CSAQGAKGEPQHF. In DNA, the CDR3 is TGCAGCGCCCAGGGGGCGAAGGGGGAGCCCCAGCATTTT.

This clonotype was recorded at least ten times. The chain recombines TRBV19 with TRBJ2-4; D tentatively reads TRBD1 or TRBD2 (5 bases each). CDR3 length: 16 residues. V was cut by 4 bases and J by 6 bases, with 19 bases left in between. Germline CDR1 is LNHDA and CDR2 is SQIVND (reference sequence). CDR3 protein: CASSTRSGTMGNIQYF. In nucleotides, the CDR3 is TGTGCCAGTAGTACCCGATCTGGGACCATGGGAAACATTCAGTACTTC.

This sequence joins TRBV15 and TRBJ2-3; 13 bases line up with TRBD2. The CDR3 spans 15 residues. V was pared by 5 bases and J by 8 bases, with 7 bases of the junction left unmatched. Per germline, CDR1 LNHNV and CDR2 YYDKDF (reference sequence). The CDR3 loop reads CATSLGLAGVVTQYF. DNA of the CDR3: TGTGCCACCAGCCTAGGACTAGCGGGAGTCGTTACGCAGTATTTT.

The chain employs TRBV29-1 and TRBJ2-7, with TRBD1 matching over 7 bases. Germline loops: CDR1 SQVTM, CDR2 ANQGSEA. Trimming at V came to 6 bases and at J to 5 bases, leaving 7 bases not matched to a gene. The CDR3 extends over 12 amino acids. The CDR3, as DNA: TGCAGCGTCAAACAACAGGGGAACGAGCAGTACTTC. Protein product: CSVKQQGNEQYF.

This sequence joins TRBV9 and TRBJ1-5; tentative D call: TRBD1 (5 bases). The CDR3 loop spans 15 amino acids. The germline V gene encodes CDR1 SGDLS and CDR2 YYNGEE. Trimming stripped 0 bases from V and 3 bases from J, with 10 bases between. CDR3 coding DNA: TGTGCCAGCAGCGTAGGGCAGGGCCTCAATCAGCCCCAGCATTTT. This gives the protein CASSVGQGLNQPQHF.

There are a few counts of this clonotype. This chain joins TRBV5-1 and TRBJ2-7, with 11 bases aligning to TRBD2. The CDR3 length is 14 residues. The germline gives CDR1 SGHRS, CDR2 YFSETQ. Unmatched junction bases numbered 11, after V lost 4 bases and J lost 11 bases. CDR3: CASSANPGLADEYF. CDR3 coding DNA: TGCGCCAGCAGCGCTAATCCGGGACTAGCGGATGAGTACTTC.

This clonotype came up many times. The chain employs TRBV9 and TRBJ2-3; D unresolved. Germline CDR1 and CDR2: SGDLS and YYNGEE. The length of the CDR3 is 13 residues. Deletions cut 3 bases from V and 0 bases from J, with 5 bases between. The DNA for the CDR3 is TGTGCCAGCAGCGGGCTAAGCACAGATACGCAGTATTTT. It is translated as CASSGLSTDTQYF.

Only a few counts were recorded for this clonotype. The V call is TRBV29-1, the J call TRBJ2-1; 10 bases fit TRBD2. CDR1 SQVTM and CDR2 ANQGSEA come from the germline V gene. Trimming cost V 3 bases and J 2 bases; bases outside gene matches: 1. The CDR3 extends over 14 amino acids. CDR3 loop: CSVELAGAYNEQFF. CDR3 bases: TGCAGCGTTGAGCTAGCGGGAGCCTACAATGAGCAGTTCTTC.

This clonotype has more than one count but fewer than ten. The rearrangement joins TRBV27 to TRBJ2-2, with D perhaps matching TRBD1 (6 bases). Deletions cut 6 bases from V and 6 bases from J, with 14 bases between. Germline assignment: CDR1 MNHEY and CDR2 SMNVEV (reference sequence). CDR3 length equals 14 residues. Here the CDR3 reads CASSFDRMAGELFF. Written as DNA, the CDR3 is TGTGCCAGCAGCTTTGACAGGATGGCCGGGGAGCTGTTTTTT.